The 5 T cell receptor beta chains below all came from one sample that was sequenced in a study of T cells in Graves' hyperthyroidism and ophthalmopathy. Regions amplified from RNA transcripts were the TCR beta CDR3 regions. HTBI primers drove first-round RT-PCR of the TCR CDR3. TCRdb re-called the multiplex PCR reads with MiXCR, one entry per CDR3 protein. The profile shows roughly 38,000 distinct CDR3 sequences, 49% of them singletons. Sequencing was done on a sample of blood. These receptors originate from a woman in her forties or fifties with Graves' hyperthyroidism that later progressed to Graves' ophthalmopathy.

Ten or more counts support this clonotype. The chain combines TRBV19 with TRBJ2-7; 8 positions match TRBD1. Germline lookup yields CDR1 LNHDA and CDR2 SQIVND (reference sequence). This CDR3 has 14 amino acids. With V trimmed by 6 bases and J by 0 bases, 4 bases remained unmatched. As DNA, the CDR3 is TGTGCCAGTAGCGGACAGGGTTACTCCTACGAGCAGTACTTC. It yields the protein CASSGQGYSYEQYF.

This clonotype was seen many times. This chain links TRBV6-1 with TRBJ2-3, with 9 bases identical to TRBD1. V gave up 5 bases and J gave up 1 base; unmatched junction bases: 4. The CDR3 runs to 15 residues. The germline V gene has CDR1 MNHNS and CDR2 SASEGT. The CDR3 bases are TGTGCCAGCAGTCCGGGACAGGGCCGCACAGATACGCAGTATTTT. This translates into CASSPGQGRTDTQYF.

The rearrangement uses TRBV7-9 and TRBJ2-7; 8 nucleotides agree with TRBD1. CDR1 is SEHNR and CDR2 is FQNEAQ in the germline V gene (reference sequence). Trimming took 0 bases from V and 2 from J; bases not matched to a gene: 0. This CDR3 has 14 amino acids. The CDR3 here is CASSLAGQAYEQYF. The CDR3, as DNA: TGTGCCAGCAGCTTAGCGGGACAGGCCTACGAGCAGTACTTC.

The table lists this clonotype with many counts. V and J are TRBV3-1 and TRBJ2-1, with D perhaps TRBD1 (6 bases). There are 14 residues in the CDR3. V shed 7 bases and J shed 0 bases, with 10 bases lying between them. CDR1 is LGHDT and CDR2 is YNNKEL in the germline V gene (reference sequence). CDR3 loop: CASTSDSSYNEQFF. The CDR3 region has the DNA TGTGCCAGCACCTCGGACAGCTCCTACAATGAGCAGTTCTTC.

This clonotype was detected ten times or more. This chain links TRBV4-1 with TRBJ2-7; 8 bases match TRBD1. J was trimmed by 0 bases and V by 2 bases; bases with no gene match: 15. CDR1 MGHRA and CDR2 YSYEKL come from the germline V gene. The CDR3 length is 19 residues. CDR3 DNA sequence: TGCGCCAGCAGCCAAATACCGGGACAGGAGTCTTTGCTCTCCTACGAGCAGTACTTC. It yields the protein CASSQIPGQESLLSYEQYF.